These T cell receptor beta chains were read from a single sample in a study of T cell responses to AZD1222 COVID-19 vaccine. Measured with immunoSEQ multiplex PCR; TCRdb has only the in-frame clones, and not every one. The repertoire has approximately 110,000 clones, around 90% of them found once; the top ten carry under 2.5%. The sample in question was peripheral blood, obtained 28 days after the second AZD1222 dose. The receptor set was obtained from an adult who received the AZD1222 COVID-19 vaccine. Each CDR3 is given with its conserved first and last residue. D genes are given only for firm matches. Expanded clones get a size class; other rows say once, few or many, or leave the size out.

j_gene,abundance,d_gene,v_gene,CDR3aa,CDR3nt
TRBJ1-3,NA,NA,TRBV18,CASSPLPSGNSGNTIYF,TGTGCCAGCTCACCTTTACCGTCCGGCAACTCTGGAAACACCATATATTTT
TRBJ1-1,few,NA,TRBV9,CASGRGGGTEAFF,TGTGCCAGCGGCAGGGGAGGTGGCACTGAAGCTTTCTTT
TRBJ1-5,many,NA,TRBV28,CASSTRRDSNQPQHF,TGTGCCAGCAGTACCCGGCGTGATAGCAATCAGCCCCAGCATTTT
TRBJ2-7,NA,TRBD1,TRBV29-1,CSVVGQGPYEQYF,TGCAGCGTTGTTGGACAGGGTCCCTACGAGCAGTACTTC
TRBJ1-1,once,NA,TRBV6-1,CASSVRRGRMNTEAFF,TGTGCCAGCAGTGTTCGACGAGGGCGTATGAACACTGAAGCTTTCTTT
TRBJ1-6,NA,TRBD1,TRBV6-4,CASKGQGDTPLHF,TGTGCCAGCAAGGGACAGGGCGACACGCCCCTCCACTTT
TRBJ1-2,once,NA,TRBV7-9,CASSSSRANYGYTF,TGTGCCAGCAGCTCCTCCAGAGCTAACTATGGCTACACCTTC
TRBJ2-1,NA,TRBD2,TRBV6-2/TRBV6-3,CASSYHPSGRESYNEQFF,TGTGCCAGCAGTTACCACCCTAGCGGGAGGGAATCCTACAATGAGCAGTTCTTC
TRBJ1-1,NA,TRBD1,TRBV19,CASSRQWQGDTEAFF,TGTGCCAGTAGTAGGCAATGGCAGGGGGACACTGAAGCTTTCTTT
TRBJ2-5,NA,TRBD1,TRBV7-9,CASSFRQGEVRNF,TGTGCCAGCAGCTTTAGACAGGGAGAAGTTCGGAACTTC
TRBJ1-5,NA,TRBD1,TRBV6-5,CASTKSPGGGQPQHF,TGTGCCAGCACCAAAAGTCCAGGGGGCGGGCAGCCCCAGCATTTT
TRBJ2-3,once,TRBD2,TRBV4-2,CASSQDRGAGREVSADTQYF,TGTGCCAGCAGCCAAGATAGGGGGGCAGGGCGGGAGGTATCGGCAGATACGCAGTATTTT
TRBJ2-3,once,NA,TRBV20-1,CSASIRGFGLDTDTQYF,TGCAGTGCTAGTATCAGGGGATTTGGGCTGGACACAGATACGCAGTATTTT
TRBJ1-4,NA,NA,TRBV18,CASSGTSNEKLFF,TGTGCCAGCTCGGGAACCAGCAATGAGAAACTGTTTTTT
TRBJ2-7,NA,NA,TRBV7-9,CASSLDRKPLYEQYF,TGTGCCAGCAGCTTAGACAGGAAACCCCTCTACGAGCAGTACTTC
TRBJ1-1,NA,NA,TRBV9,CASSSGTINTEAFF,TGTGCCAGCAGCTCCGGGACAATAAACACTGAAGCTTTCTTT
TRBJ2-3,NA,NA,TRBV6-5,CASSTNDGWDTQYF,TGTGCCAGCAGCACAAACGACGGTTGGGATACGCAGTATTTT
TRBJ1-3,NA,NA,TRBV10-3,CAISEGYSSGNTIYF,TGTGCCATCAGTGAGGGTTATAGCTCTGGAAACACCATATATTTT
TRBJ2-1,NA,NA,TRBV29-1,CSGAIRDNEQFF,TGCAGCGGGGCCATCAGGGACAATGAGCAGTTCTTC
TRBJ1-1,NA,NA,TRBV3-1/TRBV3-2,CASSQGTRMNTEAFF,TGTGCCAGCAGCCAAGGAACCCGAATGAACACTGAAGCTTTCTTT
TRBJ1-5,NA,NA,TRBV4-1,CASSQEVRGPNQPQHF,TGCGCCAGCAGCCAAGAGGTCAGGGGACCGAATCAGCCCCAGCATTTT
TRBJ2-2,once,TRBD2,TRBV5-6,CASSLFRLAGGTGELFF,TGTGCCAGCAGCCTCTTTAGACTAGCGGGAGGGACCGGGGAGCTGTTTTTT
TRBJ1-2,NA,NA,TRBV6-5,CASSYLGLDGGYTF,TGTGCCAGCAGTTATTTAGGGTTGGACGGGGGCTACACCTTC
TRBJ1-6,NA,TRBD1,TRBV27,CASSMTGGTNSPLHF,TGTGCCAGCAGCATGACAGGGGGAACTAATTCACCCCTCCACTTT
TRBJ1-3,NA,NA,TRBV4-1,CASSLGGGGNTIYF,TGCGCCAGCAGTCTGGGAGGCGGTGGAAACACCATATATTTT
TRBJ2-7,NA,TRBD2,TRBV10-2,CASSLGLAVFPYEQYF,TGCGCCAGCAGCCTAGGACTAGCGGTTTTCCCCTACGAGCAGTACTTC
TRBJ2-6,NA,NA,TRBV4-3,CASSRVVQSGANVLTF,TGCGCCAGCAGCCGAGTGGTACAATCTGGGGCCAACGTCCTGACTTTC
TRBJ1-1,once,NA,TRBV5-5,CASSFTGYPTEAFF,TGTGCCAGCAGCTTTACAGGTTACCCCACTGAAGCTTTCTTT